One and the same sample provided the 7 T cell receptor beta chains below, sequenced in a study of siplizumab effects on memory and regulatory T cells. Clones were sequenced by immunoSEQ multiplex PCR, and TCRdb holds only the in-frame ones, with some missing. This sample yields 100,000 or so clones, of which approximately 90% are seen a single time; roughly 0.78% belongs to the top ten. The sample taken for sequencing was Tregs sorted from blood. The receptors here all came from a human donor in good health.

This chain connects TRBV5-1 to TRBJ2-1; TRBD1 matches 9 bases. Germline CDR1 SGHRS, CDR2 YFSETQ. The CDR3 runs 15 residues. The junction had 5 bases not matched to a gene; V was cut back by 0 bases and J by 7 bases. CDR3 in amino acids: CASSLAGQGSNEQFF. DNA of the CDR3: TGCGCCAGCAGCTTGGCCGGACAGGGGAGTAATGAGCAGTTCTTC.

The chain carries TRBV6-6 and TRBJ1-4, with D uncertain. Germline V gene lookup returns CDR1 MNHNY and CDR2 SVGAGI (reference sequence). The germline V and J ends were trimmed by 7 bases and 8 bases, with 17 bases remaining between them. CDR3 size: 14 residues. CDR3 nucleotides: TGTGCCAGCACCTTTTCTGGGGAATTCGAAAAACTGTTTTTT. Protein: CASTFSGEFEKLFF.

V usage is TRBV2 and J usage is TRBJ2-5, with a weak D call TRBD1 (5 bases). The closer fit of TRBJ2-7 to the DNA end suggests the J call may be wrong. The CDR3 spans 15 residues. CDR1 and CDR2 (germline): SNHLY, FYNNEI. The CDR3 region has the DNA TGTGCCAGCAGTGAGGGGTCAGGCAGGGCCTACGAGCAGTACTTC. This encodes CASSEGSGRAYEQYF.

The chain uses TRBV28 and TRBJ2-3; 8 nucleotides match TRBD2. J lost 5 bases, V lost 4 bases, and 8 bases had no gene match. This CDR3 is built from 15 residues. Germline V CDR1 and CDR2: MDHEN, SYDVKM. The CDR3 loop is CASSSSGLGRDTQYF. CDR3 DNA: TGTGCCAGCAGTTCTAGCGGGTTAGGGAGAGATACGCAGTATTTT.

The chain carries TRBV6-1 and TRBJ2-5; the match to TRBD1 covers 8 bases. CDR3 length equals 15 residues. The trim removed 6 bases at V and 4 bases at J, leaving 10 bases unmatched. The germline gives CDR1 MNHNS, CDR2 SASEGT. The CDR3 reads CASRTDRGAGETQYF. The CDR3 DNA is TGTGCCAGCAGGACAGACAGGGGAGCCGGAGAGACCCAGTACTTC.

V gene TRBV5-5 combines with J gene TRBJ2-7; TRBD2 aligns across 12 bases. Germline loops: CDR1 SGHKS, CDR2 YYEKEE (reference sequence). Trimming took 1 base from V and 6 from J; bases not matched to a gene: 11. The CDR3 runs 17 residues. The CDR3 region is CASSLTGAGTSGFEQYF. CDR3 DNA: TGTGCCAGCAGCTTGACAGGGGCTGGGACTAGCGGGTTCGAGCAGTACTTC.

This sequence joins TRBV19 and TRBJ2-7, with D possibly matching TRBD2 (6 bases). The V gene's germline CDR1 is LNHDA and CDR2 SQIVND (reference sequence). The CDR3 has 14 residues. The V and J ends lost 1 base and 3 bases respectively, with 10 bases between them. CDR3 sequence (DNA): TGTGCCAGTAGTATAGCAGTAGCGGACTACGAGCAGTACTTC. It specifies CASSIAVADYEQYF. The variable domain in full, completed from reference TRBV19 and TRBJ2-7, reads DGGITQSPKYLFRKEGQNVTLSCEQNLNHDAMYWYRQDPGQGLRLIYYSQIVNDFQKGDIAEGYSVSREKKESFPLTVTSAQKNPTAFYLCASSIAVADYEQYFGPGTRLTVT.